The T cell receptor beta chain under discussion was sequenced for a study of blood T cell repertoires in COVID-19. For the study at large: Donors in the United States, Italy and Spain gave samples during acute or convalescent COVID-19. Nucleic acid was either cDNA or gDNA, and it came from T cells, B-cell-depleted T cells, or PBMCs.

From germline, CDR1 is MNHEY and CDR2 SVGAGI. Trimming left V 3 bases short and J 2 bases short, with 10 bases between. The length of the CDR3 is 14 residues. Source study methods: Nucleated cell counts were estimated from reference gene primer amplification. Only in-frame clones appear in the TCRdb table, and some are missing; sequencing was by immunoSEQ multiplex PCR. V and J calls and clone size are those listed in that table; D and trimming were worked out from the DNA. The data contain 68,000 or so clones, just over 85% of them singletons. V and J are TRBV6-5 and TRBJ1-1; D is ambiguous. Sequences were obtained from peripheral blood. This TCR was sampled from a man in his forties or fifties with acute or convalescent COVID-19. The CDR3 loop reads CASSYSESNTEAFF. The CDR3 DNA reads TGTGCCAGCAGTTATTCCGAGTCCAACACTGAAGCTTTCTTT.